This T cell receptor (beta chain) stems from a study of T cell repertoires in cytomegalovirus infection (dated by TCRdb to between 2018 and 2021). Background for the entire study: Because public TCR beta signatures pointed to carriage of CMV infection together with the matching HLA type, the HLA type of each donor mattered for the analysis.

For sequencing, an Illumina HiSeq 1500 was employed. TCRdb trimmed public reads at Q25 via fastp, called clones via MiXCR and kept in-frame beta chains. Every distinct CDR3 protein forms one entry, paired with its most common genes and DNA. The sample table contains about 200,000 distinct CDR3 sequences; only one count was recorded for about a tenth of them. Roughly 5% of the sample is taken by the ten largest. The germline V gene (reference sequence) specifies PRHDT as CDR1 and FYEKMQ as CDR2. Its CDR3 holds 14 amino acids, cysteine through phenylalanine. Only the CDR3 portion is preserved as DNA: 42 bases, with reading frame beginning at the first base. Trimming at the junction amounts to 1 base on V and 1 base on J, and the germline ends lie 7 bases apart. This clonotype was detected ten times or more. What antigen it recognizes has not been identified. Base qualities are missing; no much larger clone stands one base away.

Paper-wide results and their limitations: Cumulative frequency of public TCR beta family members discriminated carriers of CMV infection plus the relevant HLA type in this cohort and an independent approximately 350-donor cohort. In the ex vivo response, HLA-C-restricted CMV-specific TCR beta clonotypes were dominant, and in two of eight donors the single most frequent clonotype came from this HLA-C-restricted group.

The sequenced sample was PBMCs. The rearranged segments are TRBV13 and TRBJ1-1; the D gene is not confidently resolved. The receptor comes from a human donor in good health (CMV status not recorded). Some clones in this sample may be carry-over from other donors' samples. The nucleotide sequence reads as follows: TGTGCCAGCAGCTTAGAAGTTAAGAACACTGAAGCTTTCTTT. Its product reads: CASSLEVKNTEAFF. Supplemented by the reference TRBV13 and TRBJ1-1 proteins around the CDR3, the complete variable domain is AAGVIQSPRHLIKEKRETATLKCYPIPRHDTVYWYQQGPGQDPQFLISFYEKMQSDKGSIPDRFSAQQFSDYHSELNMSSLELGDSALYFCASSLEVKNTEAFFGQGTRLTVV.